A selection of T cell receptor beta chains follows, all from one sample in a study of blood T cell repertoires in COVID-19. Measured with immunoSEQ multiplex PCR; TCRdb has only the in-frame clones, and not every one. The sample consists of about 110,000 clones, 80% to 90% of them appearing once. Sequencing was carried out using peripheral blood. The receptors shown here come from an older woman with acute or convalescent COVID-19. The CDR3 runs from the conserved cysteine through the conserved F or W. D genes are given only for firm matches. Size values are once, few and many counts, or a class for expanded clones, and some rows have none.

v_gene	abundance	d_gene	j_gene	CDR3nt	CDR3aa
TRBV2	-	-	TRBJ2-5	TGTGCCAGCAGTCTTCGGGGTGGGGGAGGCGAGACCCAGTACTTC	CASSLRGGGGETQYF
TRBV9	-	-	TRBJ2-7	TGTGCCAGCAGCGTAGACGAGGGTCTGAGCTACGAGCAGTACTTC	CASSVDEGLSYEQYF
TRBV7-8	-	TRBD1	TRBJ2-7	TGTGCCAGCAGCCTCGGACAGGGCCTCGAGCAGTACTTC	CASSLGQGLEQYF
TRBV11-2	-	-	TRBJ1-3	TGTGCCAGCAGCGAATCGGGCTCTGGAAACACCATATATTTT	CASSESGSGNTIYF
TRBV7-2	-	TRBD1	TRBJ2-7	TGTGCCAGCAGCATCGGGACAGGGCCCTTCTACGAGCAGTACTTC	CASSIGTGPFYEQYF
TRBV5-4	once	-	TRBJ1-1	TGTGCCAGCAGCCCCGGGGGACGGGGTCTCACTGAAGCTTTCTTT	CASSPGGRGLTEAFF
TRBV12-5	-	TRBD1	TRBJ1-5	TGTGCTAGTGGTCCATGGACAGGGTCCTGGGGTCAGCCCCAGCATTTT	CASGPWTGSWGQPQHF
TRBV7-9	-	-	TRBJ1-1	TGTGCCAGCACCCCCCTCGGACAGAACACTGAAGCTTTCTTT	CASTPLGQNTEAFF
TRBV10-3	-	-	TRBJ1-3	TGTGCCATCAGTGAGGGGCAGGGGACTGGAAACACCATATATTTT	CAISEGQGTGNTIYF
TRBV5-5	-	-	TRBJ2-3	TGTGCCAGCAGCTTGGCCAGGCTCACAGATACGCAGTATTTT	CASSLARLTDTQYF
TRBV2	once	TRBD1	TRBJ2-7	TGTGCCATCTTAGACCTGGGACAGGGCCCCTACGAGCAGTACTTC	CAILDLGQGPYEQYF
TRBV28	once	-	TRBJ2-5	TGTGCCAGCAGTTTTCCGCGGAGCTCAGAGACCCAGTACTTC	CASSFPRSSETQYF
TRBV2	-	-	TRBJ2-7	TGTGCCAGCAACTATGAGACAGAGTCCCCCTACGAGCAGTACTTC	CASNYETESPYEQYF
TRBV5-6	-	-	TRBJ1-5	TGTGCCAGCAGCCGTACAGGGATGGGCAATCAGCCCCAGCATTTT	CASSRTGMGNQPQHF
TRBV7-2	-	TRBD2	TRBJ2-7	TGTGCCAGCACCCCAAGCGGGGGGGAATCCTACGAGCAGTACTTC	CASTPSGGESYEQYF
TRBV7-2	-	TRBD1	TRBJ2-7	TGTGCCAGCAGACGAAATGGACAGGGAACCTACGAGCAGTACTTC	CASRRNGQGTYEQYF
TRBV30	-	-	TRBJ2-4	TGTGCCTGGAGTATAACGGGAGCCAAAAACATTCAGTACTTC	CAWSITGAKNIQYF
TRBV9	-	TRBD1	TRBJ1-2	TGTGCCAGCAGCCCAGGGACAGGTCAAAACTATGGCTACACCTTC	CASSPGTGQNYGYTF
TRBV12-3/TRBV12-4	-	-	TRBJ1-1	TGTGCCAGCAGGTATACAGGGGAAGCTTTCTTT	CASRYTGEAFF
TRBV28	-	-	TRBJ1-1	TGTGCCAGCAGTTTATTAGCCAACACTGAAGCTTTCTTT	CASSLLANTEAFF
TRBV9	-	-	TRBJ1-2	TGTGCCAGCAGCGTAGGGGAAGGCCGGGGGTATGGCTACACCTTC	CASSVGEGRGYGYTF
TRBV12-5	once	-	TRBJ1-1	TGTGCTAGTTCACAAGGGGGTTACACTGAAGCTTTCTTT	CASSQGGYTEAFF
TRBV2	-	-	TRBJ1-3	TGTGCCAGCGGAAGCAGCTACGGACTCTCTGGAAACACCATATATTTT	CASGSSYGLSGNTIYF
TRBV2	-	TRBD1	TRBJ1-2	TGTGCCAGCACCCGTACAGGGGGCGGGATCCAGAGTGGAGTCGGGGGCTACACCTTC	CASTRTGGGIQSGVGGYTF
TRBV2	-	TRBD1	TRBJ1-5	TGTGCCAGCAGTATACCGACAGGGGGCAATCAGCCCCAGCATTTT	CASSIPTGGNQPQHF
TRBV10-3	-	-	TRBJ1-5	TGTGCCATTTCAGCGGGTGATAGCAATCAGCCCCAGCATTTT	CAISAGDSNQPQHF
TRBV9	-	-	TRBJ1-3	TGTGCCAGCAGCGTAGTTCCAAGAATTTCCTATGGAAACACCATATATTTT	CASSVVPRISYGNTIYF
TRBV29-1	-	-	TRBJ1-2	TGCAGCGCCACAGGGCTCTATGGCTACACCTTC	CSATGLYGYTF
TRBV6-5	-	TRBD1	TRBJ1-1	TGTGCCAGCAGTTTCCAACTAAACAGGGGAGTCACTGAAGCTTTCTTT	CASSFQLNRGVTEAFF
TRBV6-4	-	TRBD1	TRBJ2-5	TGTGCCAGCAGTGACCCCAAGGGGACAGGGATCCAAGAGACCCAGTACTTC	CASSDPKGTGIQETQYF
TRBV4-1	-	-	TRBJ1-1	TGCGCCAGCAGCCGATCTACAGGGTATTCTTTAGTGGCTTTCTTT	CASSRSTGYSLVAFF
TRBV4-3	-	TRBD1	TRBJ2-7	TGCGCCAGCAGCCACGGGATAGACAGGGGGCTACGAGGACAGTACTTC	CASSHGIDRGLRGQYF
TRBV5-1	-	TRBD1	TRBJ1-1	TGCGCCAGCAGCTTGGGGGGGACAGCCACCAACACTGAAGCTTTCTTT	CASSLGGTATNTEAFF
TRBV29-1	once	TRBD1	TRBJ1-3	TGCAGCGCTACACCGACAGGGGGCGGGAGAAACACCATATATTTT	CSATPTGGGRNTIYF
TRBV7-9	-	-	TRBJ1-2	TGTGCCAGCAGCAAACGATTAGGGGATTCCACCTTC	CASSKRLGDSTF
TRBV7-3	-	-	TRBJ2-5	TGTGCCAGCAGCCCCGACTCGGAGACCCAGTACTTC	CASSPDSETQYF
TRBV5-6	once	-	TRBJ1-5	TGTGCCAGCAGCGCGACAGTTAATCAGCCCCAGCATTTT	CASSATVNQPQHF
TRBV7-3	-	-	TRBJ1-3	TGTGCCAGCAGCTTGCAGTCTGGAAACACCATATATTTT	CASSLQSGNTIYF
TRBV6-5	-	-	TRBJ1-1	TGTGCCAGCAGTTTCAGGGTGAACACTGAAGCTTTCTTT	CASSFRVNTEAFF
TRBV7-2	-	TRBD1	TRBJ1-3	TGTGCCAGCAGCTACCAGACAGGGAGAGGAAACACCATATATTTT	CASSYQTGRGNTIYF
TRBV11-3	-	-	TRBJ2-1	TGTGCCAGCAGCCCGTACCGGGGGCGGGGGACCTACAATGAGCAGTTCTTC	CASSPYRGRGTYNEQFF
TRBV11-3	-	-	TRBJ2-1	TGTGCCAGCAGCTTAGACGGCCCCGGGGGTGGGCGGGATGAGCAGTTCTTC	CASSLDGPGGGRDEQFF
TRBV2	-	TRBD1	TRBJ1-1	TGTGCCAGCAGTAGACAGGGATTGAACACTGAAGCTTTCTTT	CASSRQGLNTEAFF
TRBV5-6	-	-	TRBJ2-1	TGTGCCAGCAGCTTGGAAAACAGGGTTTGGGAAGATGAGCAGTTCTTC	CASSLENRVWEDEQFF
TRBV7-6	-	-	TRBJ2-5	TGTGCCAGCAGCTCGGGTTTCTCGGGAGAGACCCAGTACTTC	CASSSGFSGETQYF
TRBV2	-	TRBD1	TRBJ1-2	TGTGCCTCCAAGGACAGGGACCATGGCTACACCTTC	CASKDRDHGYTF
TRBV6-5	once	TRBD1	TRBJ1-3	TGTGCCAGCAGTTACCCGGGACAGGGGGGAAACACCATATATTTT	CASSYPGQGGNTIYF
TRBV7-6	-	-	TRBJ1-1	TGTGCCAGCAGCTTAAGGGTAGGGGGTCCTCCTTCGGCTGAAGCTTTCTTT	CASSLRVGGPPSAEAFF
TRBV7-6	-	-	TRBJ1-3	TGTGCCAGCAGCACTCAACAGGACGGCACCATATATTTT	CASSTQQDGTIYF
TRBV27	-	-	TRBJ1-1	TGTGCCAGCAGAAATTCTCTAGCCAGACAAGCTTTCTTT	CASRNSLARQAFF
TRBV19	-	TRBD1	TRBJ2-3	TGTGCCAGTAGTACACAGGGGGCAGATACGCAGTATTTT	CASSTQGADTQYF
TRBV5-1	-	-	TRBJ1-6	TGCGCCAGCAGCTTGCGGGTGGATTCACCCCTCCACTTT	CASSLRVDSPLHF
TRBV10-3	-	-	TRBJ2-7	TGTGCCATCAGATCGACCCGGGGAGAGGGAGAGCAGTACTTC	CAIRSTRGEGEQYF
TRBV4-2	-	-	TRBJ2-3	TGTGCCAGCAGCCATGAGGCGTTTTCGGGGGGCGCAGATACGCAGTATTTT	CASSHEAFSGGADTQYF
TRBV5-6	-	TRBD1	TRBJ2-3	TGTGCCAGCAGCGGGGGACAGGGGCTGGCAGATACGCAGTATTTT	CASSGGQGLADTQYF